The 18 T cell receptor beta chains presented below share a single source sample, sequenced in a study of blood T cell repertoires in COVID-19. Assay used: immunoSEQ multiplex PCR; TCRdb lists only in-frame clones, some missing. The sample records some 110,000 clones, approximately 87% being singletons. The sequenced material came from peripheral blood. These receptor sequences come from a middle-aged man with acute or convalescent COVID-19.

The chain couples TRBV6-6 to TRBJ2-5, with 11 bases that match TRBD2. V lost 7 bases, J lost 4 bases, and 8 bases stayed unmatched. The CDR3 has 15 residues. CDR1 and CDR2 from the germline V gene are MNHNY and SVGAGI (reference sequence). CDR3 bases: TGTGCCAGCACAGAGCTAGCGGGAGGAGGAGAGACCCAGTACTTC. Its protein is CASTELAGGGETQYF.

V gene TRBV30 combines with J gene TRBJ1-5, with D hard to call. Germline V lookup: CDR1 GTSNPN, CDR2 SVGIG (reference sequence). The CDR3 consists of 13 residues. The germline V and J ends were trimmed by 2 bases and 1 base, with 6 bases remaining between them. DNA for the CDR3: TGTGCCTGGAGTAGGGAGAGCAATCAGCCCCAGCATTTT. Its translation: CAWSRESNQPQHF.

The chain joins TRBV4-1 to TRBJ2-2, with 10 bases identical to TRBD1. Germline values: CDR1 MGHRA, CDR2 YSYEKL. This CDR3 contains 16 residues. V was pared by 6 bases and J by 3 bases, with 7 bases of the junction left unmatched. The CDR3: CASSYRQGADTGELFF. CDR3 coding DNA: TGCGCCAGCAGTTACAGACAGGGGGCCGACACCGGGGAGCTGTTTTTT.

This chain uses TRBV11-2 with TRBJ2-1; 7 bases agree with TRBD2. Germline V gene data show CDR1 as SGHAT and CDR2 as FQNNGV. The CDR3 runs 12 residues. The V segment lost 6 bases and the J segment 7 bases; nucleotides outside the gene matches: 3. CDR3 DNA: TGTGCCAGCAGATATAGCGGGAATGAGCAGTTCTTC. Its translation: CASRYSGNEQFF.

The chain couples TRBV10-3 to TRBJ2-1; TRBD2 agrees at 8 bases. The ends lost 0 bases at V and 9 bases at J; junction bases unmatched: 13. The length of the CDR3 is 17 residues. Germline CDR1 reads ENHRY; CDR2 reads SYGVKD. The CDR3 sequence is CAISESVGGLVGIEQFF. The DNA for the CDR3 is TGTGCCATCAGTGAGTCAGTAGGGGGACTAGTGGGTATTGAGCAGTTCTTC.

V usage is TRBV5-4 and J usage is TRBJ2-5; D is possibly TRBD2 (6 bases). This CDR3 region has 15 residues. Looked up from germline, CDR1 is SGHNT and CDR2 is YYREEE (reference sequence). V dropped 0 bases and J dropped 4 bases, with 13 bases sitting between them. CDR3 sequence reads: CASSLVGLSPETQYF. For the CDR3, the DNA is TGTGCCAGCAGCTTGGTCGGACTAAGCCCAGAGACCCAGTACTTC.

V gene TRBV6-1 combines with J gene TRBJ2-5; TRBD2 matches at 13 bases. The CDR3 runs 16 residues. Germline CDR1 reads MNHNS; CDR2 reads SASEGT. The J segment lost 5 bases and the V segment lost 4 bases, leaving 7 bases of the junction unmatched. The CDR3 here is CASSGTSGSPGETQYF. The CDR3 coding sequence is TGTGCCAGCAGTGGGACTAGCGGGAGCCCCGGGGAGACCCAGTACTTC.

The rearrangement links TRBV24-1 to TRBJ1-5; 10 bases match TRBD1. The V and J ends lost 4 bases and 4 bases, in that order; junction bases with no gene match: 6. Germline CDR1 is KGHDR and CDR2 is SFDVKD. The CDR3 loop spans 16 amino acids. In DNA, the CDR3 is TGTGCCACCAGTGACCCTCGACAGGGGGCGAATCAGCCCCAGCATTTT. Its protein is CATSDPRQGANQPQHF.

The chain employs TRBV7-2 and TRBJ1-5, with no clear D. Germline CDR1 and CDR2: SGHTA and FQGNSA. V was pared by 7 bases and J by 9 bases, with 7 bases between. The CDR3 length is 10 residues. The CDR3 nucleotides are TGTGCCAGCATCGAGAGGCCCCAGCATTTT. Its protein is CASIERPQHF.

V is TRBV29-1 and J is TRBJ1-1; D is unresolved. The CDR3 is 11 residues long. Trimming cost V 7 bases and J 5 bases, with 11 bases left between them. Germline values: CDR1 SQVTM, CDR2 ANQGSEA. CDR3 bases: TGCAGCGCCTCTTGGCTGACTGAAGCTTTCTTT. Translating gives CSASWLTEAFF.

This chain connects TRBV29-1 to TRBJ2-2; 8 bases agree with TRBD1. The CDR3 runs 13 residues. Germline CDR1 is SQVTM and CDR2 is ANQGSEA. With 7 bases clipped from V and 1 base from J, the junction kept 2 bases outside the gene matches. The CDR3 DNA follows: TGCAGCGCGACAGGGGTGAACACCGGGGAGCTGTTTTTT. It specifies CSATGVNTGELFF.

The V gene is TRBV7-9, the J gene TRBJ1-2, with D possibly TRBD1 on 5 matching bases. Between the trimmed V and J ends, which lost 8 bases and 8 bases, there was a span of 15 bases. CDR3 length: 12 amino acids. CDR1 is SEHNR and CDR2 is FQNEAQ in the germline V gene (reference sequence). For the CDR3, the DNA is TGTGCCAGCCCCGGGACTCTAGGCGGCTACACCTTC. Protein: CASPGTLGGYTF. The full variable domain, its missing parts supplied by reference TRBV7-9 and TRBJ1-2, is DTGVSQNPRHKITKRGQNVTFRCDPISEHNRLYWYRQTLGQGPEFLTYFQNEAQLEKSRLLSDRFSAERPKGSFSTLEIQRTEQGDSAMYLCASPGTLGGYTFGSGTRLTVV.

This rearrangement joins TRBV2 to TRBJ2-7; TRBD2 is a possible D gene (6 bases). The CDR3 length is 12 residues. Germline CDR1 and CDR2: SNHLY and FYNNEI. Trimming cost V 7 bases and J 0 bases, with 7 bases left between them. The CDR3 DNA is TGTGCCAGCATGGGAGGCTCCTACGAGCAGTACTTC. Translated, it gives CASMGGSYEQYF.

This chain connects TRBV19 to TRBJ2-1; perhaps TRBD2 as D (5 bases). Trimming removed 5 bases from V and 11 bases from J, with 16 bases in between. The CDR3 has 13 residues. Germline CDR1 reads LNHDA; CDR2 reads SQIVND (reference sequence). CDR3 residues: CASSLDFPLKQFF. In DNA form, the CDR3 reads TGTGCCAGTAGTTTGGACTTCCCCCTTAAGCAGTTCTTC.

The chain has TRBV6-5 and TRBJ2-7; 10 bases are a match to TRBD2. This CDR3 has 12 amino acids. Trimming at V came to 9 bases and at J to 3 bases, leaving 2 bases not matched to a gene. Germline V lookup: CDR1 MNHEY, CDR2 SVGAGI. The DNA for the CDR3 is TGTGCCAGTGGACTAGCGGTCTACGAGCAGTACTTC. Protein product: CASGLAVYEQYF.

This chain uses TRBV19 with TRBJ2-5; the match to TRBD1 covers 9 bases. The J segment lost 1 base and the V segment lost 10 bases, leaving 7 bases of the junction unmatched. Per the germline V gene, CDR1 is LNHDA and CDR2 is SQIVND (reference sequence). The CDR3 extends over 14 amino acids. The CDR3 reads CATGQGHLQETQYF. CDR3 in DNA: TGTGCCACTGGACAGGGGCATCTCCAAGAGACCCAGTACTTC.

V is TRBV27 and J is TRBJ1-1, with D tentatively TRBD1 (5 bases). Germline assignment: CDR1 MNHEY and CDR2 SMNVEV (reference sequence). This CDR3 contains 12 residues. Trimming shortened V by 4 bases and J by 8 bases, and 11 bases separated the two germline ends. The CDR3 DNA reads as TGTGCCAGCAGTTCCAGGGTTGACGAAGCTTTCTTT. The encoded protein is CASSSRVDEAFF.

The V call is TRBV7-6, the J call TRBJ2-5, with TRBD1 matching 12 bases. The CDR3 loop spans 17 amino acids. The V gene end was trimmed by 3 bases and the J gene end by 5 bases; junction bases not matched to a gene: 10. CDR1 and CDR2 from the germline V gene are SGHVS and FNYEAQ. The CDR3 region is CASSFGPGQGARETQYF. The CDR3 nucleotides read TGTGCCAGCAGCTTCGGTCCGGGACAGGGGGCCAGGGAGACCCAGTACTTC.